This TCR beta chain was retrieved from a study of blood T cell repertoires in COVID-19. Produced via immunoSEQ multiplex PCR; TCRdb's table is partial and in-frame only. The sample yields approximately 80,000 clones, around 74% seen once. This clone was detected a few times. The CDR3 consists of 15 residues. The germline gives CDR1 SNHLY, CDR2 FYNNEI. V was pared by 6 bases and J by 4 bases, with 8 bases of the junction left unmatched. The sequenced sample was peripheral blood. The V and J genes are TRBV2 and TRBJ2-7, with 11 bases that match TRBD2. The source is a human donor in a cohort sampled during active COVID-19. CDR3 amino acids: CASRLTSGAIYEQYF. In DNA form, the CDR3 reads TGTGCCAGCAGATTGACTAGCGGGGCGATATACGAGCAGTACTTC.